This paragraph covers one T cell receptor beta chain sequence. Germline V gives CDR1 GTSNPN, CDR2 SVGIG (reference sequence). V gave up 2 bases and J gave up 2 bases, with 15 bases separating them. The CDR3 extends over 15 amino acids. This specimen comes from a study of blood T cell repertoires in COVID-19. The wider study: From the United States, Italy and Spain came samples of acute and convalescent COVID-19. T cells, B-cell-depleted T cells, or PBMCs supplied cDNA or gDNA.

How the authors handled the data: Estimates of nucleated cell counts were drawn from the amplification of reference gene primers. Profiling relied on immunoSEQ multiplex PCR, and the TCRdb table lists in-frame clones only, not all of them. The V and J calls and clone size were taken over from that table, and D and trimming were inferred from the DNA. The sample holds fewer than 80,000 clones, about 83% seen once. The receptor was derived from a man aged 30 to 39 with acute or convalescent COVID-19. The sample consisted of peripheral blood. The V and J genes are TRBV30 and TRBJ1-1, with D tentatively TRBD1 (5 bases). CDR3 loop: CAWSPLPGGNTEAFF. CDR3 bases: TGTGCCTGGAGTCCTCTTCCGGGGGGAAACACTGAAGCTTTCTTT.